This T cell receptor (beta chain) was identified during a study of blood T cells in healthy people across ages. Germline CDR1 MGHRA, CDR2 YSYEKL. The CDR3 has 13 amino acids. Trimming pared 5 bases from V and 10 bases from J, leaving 12 bases between. The second PCR ran roughly 7 to 12 cycles with a sample-barcoded 5' primer and J-beta primers. Each CDR3 protein gets one entry after TCRdb re-called the 5' RACE reads with MiXCR. The sample includes 600,000 to 850,000 distinct CDR3 sequences, around a quarter of them seen just once. The data were also submitted as part of a second study, on T cells of mothers and their children.

Material for sequencing was blood. The clonotype was recovered from a boy younger than 18 in good health. The chain links TRBV4-1 to TRBJ1-6; possibly TRBD1 for D (5 bases). DNA of the CDR3: TGCGCCAGCAGCGAAACCAGGGTATCACCCCTCCACTTT. It is translated as CASSETRVSPLHF.